These T cell receptor beta chains were read from a single sample in a study of cytomegalovirus exposure and HLA in healthy donors. Only in-frame clones appear in the TCRdb table, and some are missing; sequencing was by immunoSEQ multiplex PCR. The sample lists approximately 240,000 clones; about 80% were seen once. The sample taken for sequencing was PBMCs. Receptors originate from a woman aged 35 to 49 in good health and CMV-seropositive. CDR3s include the opening cysteine and the closing phenylalanine or tryptophan. The D gene is left open where the match is weak. Size values are once, few and many counts, or a class for expanded clones, and some rows have none.

d_call: .; clone_size: .; j_call: TRBJ1-2; v_call: TRBV13; cdr3_nt: TGTGCCAGCAGCTTCGCCGGGACATCAGCTAACTATGGCTACACCTTC; cdr3_aa: CASSFAGTSANYGYTF
d_call: .; clone_size: few; j_call: TRBJ2-7; v_call: TRBV5-1; cdr3_nt: TGCGCCAGCAGCTTGGAAAGGGGCCGGGAGCAGTACTTC; cdr3_aa: CASSLERGREQYF
d_call: .; clone_size: .; j_call: TRBJ1-2; v_call: TRBV7-2; cdr3_nt: TGTGCCAGCAGCTTAGTTCCGTCAGGGAACTATGGCTACACCTTC; cdr3_aa: CASSLVPSGNYGYTF
d_call: TRBD1; clone_size: few; j_call: TRBJ2-5; v_call: TRBV7-9; cdr3_nt: TGTGCCAGCAGCTTTGGGACAGTCCAAGAGACCCAGTACTTC; cdr3_aa: CASSFGTVQETQYF
d_call: TRBD1; clone_size: .; j_call: TRBJ2-1; v_call: TRBV5-1; cdr3_nt: TGCGCCAGCAGTTGGACAGGGGGATACAATGAGCAGTTCTTC; cdr3_aa: CASSWTGGYNEQFF
d_call: .; clone_size: .; j_call: TRBJ1-2; v_call: TRBV7-2; cdr3_nt: TGTGCCAGCAGCTTTGGGGGACTGTGGCAGGGCAACTATGGCTACACCTTC; cdr3_aa: CASSFGGLWQGNYGYTF
d_call: TRBD1; clone_size: .; j_call: TRBJ1-6; v_call: TRBV27; cdr3_nt: TGTGCCAGCAGTTCCCTCTCTGACAGGGATAATTCCCCCCTCCACTTT; cdr3_aa: CASSSLSDRDNSPLHF
d_call: TRBD2; clone_size: .; j_call: TRBJ2-7; v_call: TRBV30; cdr3_nt: TGTGCCTGGAGGTACCCCGGGGGGAACGAGCAGTACTTC; cdr3_aa: CAWRYPGGNEQYF
d_call: .; clone_size: .; j_call: TRBJ2-4; v_call: TRBV4-2; cdr3_nt: TGTGCCAGCAGCCAAGATTGGGAGCCTAGGAACATTCAGTACTTC; cdr3_aa: CASSQDWEPRNIQYF
d_call: .; clone_size: .; j_call: TRBJ1-4; v_call: TRBV5-6; cdr3_nt: TGTGCCAGCAGTACGTCCCAGGGGAGCAGAGAAAAACTGTTTTTT; cdr3_aa: CASSTSQGSREKLFF
d_call: .; clone_size: .; j_call: TRBJ1-2; v_call: TRBV28; cdr3_nt: TGTGCCAGCAGTTTGGGGAGTCGGGCGACTCATGGCTACACCTTC; cdr3_aa: CASSLGSRATHGYTF
d_call: TRBD1; clone_size: few; j_call: TRBJ1-1; v_call: TRBV5-4; cdr3_nt: TGTGCCAGCAGCTTGGAGGGACAGATCAACACTGAAGCTTTCTTT; cdr3_aa: CASSLEGQINTEAFF
d_call: .; clone_size: .; j_call: TRBJ2-7; v_call: TRBV10-3; cdr3_nt: TGTGCCATCAGTGCCGGTTACTCCTACGAGCAGTACTTC; cdr3_aa: CAISAGYSYEQYF
d_call: .; clone_size: .; j_call: TRBJ2-7; v_call: TRBV5-6; cdr3_nt: TGTGCCAGCAGCTCCCGGCGGTCCAGCGACTCCTACGAGCAGTACTTC; cdr3_aa: CASSSRRSSDSYEQYF
d_call: .; clone_size: .; j_call: TRBJ1-2; v_call: TRBV2; cdr3_nt: TGTGCCAGCAGTCTTACACGACAGGAGATGAGATATGGCTACACCTTC; cdr3_aa: CASSLTRQEMRYGYTF
d_call: .; clone_size: .; j_call: TRBJ2-7; v_call: TRBV30; cdr3_nt: TGTGCCTGGAGTAAGGGGGTCTACGAGCAGTACTTC; cdr3_aa: CAWSKGVYEQYF
d_call: .; clone_size: once; j_call: TRBJ1-6; v_call: TRBV5-1; cdr3_nt: TGCGCCAGCAGTTCGGACAATTATAATTCACCCCTCCACTTT; cdr3_aa: CASSSDNYNSPLHF
d_call: TRBD2; clone_size: .; j_call: TRBJ2-7; v_call: TRBV4-1; cdr3_nt: TGCGCCAGCAGCCAAGAGGGAGTAGCGGGAGCCCCCTACGAGCAGTACTTC; cdr3_aa: CASSQEGVAGAPYEQYF
d_call: .; clone_size: .; j_call: TRBJ2-6; v_call: TRBV5-1; cdr3_nt: TGCGCCAGCAGCGGGGGACTGTACTCTGGGGCCAACGTCCTGACTTTC; cdr3_aa: CASSGGLYSGANVLTF
d_call: .; clone_size: .; j_call: TRBJ1-1; v_call: TRBV7-8; cdr3_nt: TGTGCCAGCAGCACCGTTAGGGGAGGGACCCCTAACACTGAAGCTTTCTTT; cdr3_aa: CASSTVRGGTPNTEAFF
d_call: .; clone_size: .; j_call: TRBJ2-7; v_call: TRBV29-1; cdr3_nt: TGCAGCACGAGGGCGGGCTTAGGCTACGAGCAGTACTTC; cdr3_aa: CSTRAGLGYEQYF
d_call: TRBD1; clone_size: .; j_call: TRBJ1-2; v_call: TRBV6-5; cdr3_nt: TGTGCCAGCAGTTCCGGGACAGGGCTATATGGCTACACCTTC; cdr3_aa: CASSSGTGLYGYTF
d_call: .; clone_size: .; j_call: TRBJ2-5; v_call: TRBV21-1; cdr3_nt: TGTGCCAGCAGCAACCTAGCGGGAGGGCGGAAGACCCAGTACTTC; cdr3_aa: CASSNLAGGRKTQYF
d_call: TRBD1; clone_size: .; j_call: TRBJ2-7; v_call: TRBV10-2; cdr3_nt: TGCGCCAGCAGCAGGAGACAGGGGGCGAGCTACGAGCAGTACTTC; cdr3_aa: CASSRRQGASYEQYF
d_call: TRBD1; clone_size: .; j_call: TRBJ2-5; v_call: TRBV29-1; cdr3_nt: TGCAGCGTTTCCGGGACAGGGTCACAAGAGACCCAGTACTTC; cdr3_aa: CSVSGTGSQETQYF
d_call: .; clone_size: .; j_call: TRBJ1-1; v_call: TRBV9; cdr3_nt: TGTGCCAGCAGGCCCTCGGAGGGAGCTGCAGCTTTCTTT; cdr3_aa: CASRPSEGAAAFF
d_call: .; clone_size: few; j_call: TRBJ2-2; v_call: TRBV4-3; cdr3_nt: TGCGCCAGCAGCCAAGATATTGCTAGCGTTGGCGGGGAGCTGTTTTTT; cdr3_aa: CASSQDIASVGGELFF
d_call: .; clone_size: .; j_call: TRBJ1-5; v_call: TRBV21-1; cdr3_nt: TGTGCCAGCAGTAGGAGGCGCCCTAGCTTTATATTCAATCAGCCCCAGCATTTT; cdr3_aa: CASSRRRPSFIFNQPQHF
d_call: TRBD2; clone_size: once; j_call: TRBJ2-1; v_call: TRBV15; cdr3_nt: TGTGCCACCAGCAGAGCCCGGGGGATAGCGGGAGATGTTGAGCAGTTCTTC; cdr3_aa: CATSRARGIAGDVEQFF
d_call: .; clone_size: .; j_call: TRBJ1-2; v_call: TRBV30; cdr3_nt: TGTGCCTGGGCAGGAGGCGGGGAGATTGGCTACACCTTC; cdr3_aa: CAWAGGGEIGYTF
d_call: TRBD1; clone_size: .; j_call: TRBJ2-7; v_call: TRBV5-4; cdr3_nt: TGTGCCAGCAGCTCCGGTGTCGGGACAGGGATAAACGAGCAGTACTTC; cdr3_aa: CASSSGVGTGINEQYF
d_call: TRBD2; clone_size: .; j_call: TRBJ2-1; v_call: TRBV15; cdr3_nt: TGTGCCACCGTCCCCCTAGCGGGACCCTACAATGAGCAGTTCTTC; cdr3_aa: CATVPLAGPYNEQFF
d_call: .; clone_size: few; j_call: TRBJ2-1; v_call: TRBV7-2; cdr3_nt: TGTGCCAGCAGCTTAGTCAGGACAGCCTACAATGAGCAGTTCTTC; cdr3_aa: CASSLVRTAYNEQFF
d_call: .; clone_size: .; j_call: TRBJ1-5; v_call: TRBV9; cdr3_nt: TGTGCCAGCGGGAGGGGGACCAATCAGCCCCAGCACTTT; cdr3_aa: CASGRGTNQPQHF
d_call: .; clone_size: .; j_call: TRBJ1-6; v_call: TRBV7-3; cdr3_nt: TGTGCCAGCAGCTCCCAACCGGGACAAAATTCACCCCTCCACTTT; cdr3_aa: CASSSQPGQNSPLHF
d_call: TRBD2; clone_size: .; j_call: TRBJ2-3; v_call: TRBV7-2; cdr3_nt: TGTGCCAGCAGCCGGGACTATACAGATACGCAGTATTTT; cdr3_aa: CASSRDYTDTQYF
d_call: TRBD1; clone_size: .; j_call: TRBJ2-5; v_call: TRBV2; cdr3_nt: TGTGCCAGCAGTGAAGCTACGAGGGACAGCCAAGAGACCCAGTACTTC; cdr3_aa: CASSEATRDSQETQYF
d_call: TRBD1; clone_size: .; j_call: TRBJ1-2; v_call: TRBV7-2; cdr3_nt: TGTGCCAGCAGCTTGACAGGGGGTTGGGGCGGCTACACCTTC; cdr3_aa: CASSLTGGWGGYTF
d_call: .; clone_size: .; j_call: TRBJ2-3; v_call: TRBV4-2; cdr3_nt: TGTGCCAGCAGCCAAGCAGCGCAGGGAGGATTCACAGATACGCAGTATTTT; cdr3_aa: CASSQAAQGGFTDTQYF
d_call: TRBD1; clone_size: .; j_call: TRBJ1-1; v_call: TRBV28; cdr3_nt: TGTGCCAGCATAGGACCGCAGACTGGGACAGGTAACACTGAAGCTTTCTTT; cdr3_aa: CASIGPQTGTGNTEAFF
d_call: .; clone_size: .; j_call: TRBJ1-6; v_call: TRBV19; cdr3_nt: TGTGCCAGTAGTCTACAGGATAATTCACCCCTCCACTTT; cdr3_aa: CASSLQDNSPLHF
d_call: TRBD1; clone_size: .; j_call: TRBJ2-7; v_call: TRBV27; cdr3_nt: TGTGCCAGCAGTTTGAGGGACAGCCAATTTAGGAACGAGCAGTACTTC; cdr3_aa: CASSLRDSQFRNEQYF
d_call: TRBD2; clone_size: .; j_call: TRBJ2-1; v_call: TRBV9; cdr3_nt: TGTGCCAGCAGCGTACTAGCGGGGGGGTCCTACAATGAGCAGTTCTTC; cdr3_aa: CASSVLAGGSYNEQFF
d_call: .; clone_size: .; j_call: TRBJ2-7; v_call: TRBV5-1; cdr3_nt: TGCGCCAGCAGCCCAGGCTCCTACGAGCAGTACTTC; cdr3_aa: CASSPGSYEQYF
d_call: .; clone_size: once; j_call: TRBJ1-2; v_call: TRBV19; cdr3_nt: TGTGCCAGTAACCCCGGGGGGGGCTCTGGCTACACCTTC; cdr3_aa: CASNPGGGSGYTF
d_call: .; clone_size: .; j_call: TRBJ1-4; v_call: TRBV5-1; cdr3_nt: TGCGCCAGCAGCCGACCCGGGGAGGAGGAAAAACTGTTTTTT; cdr3_aa: CASSRPGEEEKLFF
d_call: .; clone_size: few; j_call: TRBJ2-7; v_call: TRBV13; cdr3_nt: TGTGCCAGCAGCTCTAACCCTGTGGGCAACTACGAGCAGTACTTC; cdr3_aa: CASSSNPVGNYEQYF
d_call: .; clone_size: once; j_call: TRBJ1-1; v_call: TRBV5-6; cdr3_nt: TGTGCCAGCAGCCGCCCAGGATCGAAGACTGAAGCTTTCTTT; cdr3_aa: CASSRPGSKTEAFF
d_call: TRBD1; clone_size: .; j_call: TRBJ2-2; v_call: TRBV5-1; cdr3_nt: TGCGCCAGCCTTCGGGACAGGGAGGGCACCGGGGAGCTGTTTTTT; cdr3_aa: CASLRDREGTGELFF
d_call: .; clone_size: .; j_call: TRBJ1-1; v_call: TRBV13; cdr3_nt: TGTGCCAGCAGCTTACTATCGACAGCTAACACTGAAGCTTTCTTT; cdr3_aa: CASSLLSTANTEAFF
d_call: TRBD1; clone_size: .; j_call: TRBJ2-1; v_call: TRBV7-2; cdr3_nt: TGTGCCAGCAGCTCATGGACAGGGGGGGTGAATGAGCAGTTCTTC; cdr3_aa: CASSSWTGGVNEQFF
d_call: TRBD2; clone_size: .; j_call: TRBJ2-1; v_call: TRBV18; cdr3_nt: TGTGCCAGCTCACCACCGCCTAGCGGGGGCAATGAGCAGTTCTTC; cdr3_aa: CASSPPPSGGNEQFF
d_call: TRBD1; clone_size: .; j_call: TRBJ1-1; v_call: TRBV30; cdr3_nt: TGTGCCTGGACTCGACAGGGGAACACTGAAGCTTTCTTT; cdr3_aa: CAWTRQGNTEAFF
d_call: .; clone_size: .; j_call: TRBJ2-5; v_call: TRBV12-5; cdr3_nt: TGTGCTAGTGGTACAGGGTTCCAAGAGACCCAGTACTTC; cdr3_aa: CASGTGFQETQYF
d_call: TRBD2; clone_size: .; j_call: TRBJ2-1; v_call: TRBV5-1; cdr3_nt: TGCGCCAGCAGCCCACCGGGACTAGCGGGAGGCGATGAGCAGTTCTTC; cdr3_aa: CASSPPGLAGGDEQFF